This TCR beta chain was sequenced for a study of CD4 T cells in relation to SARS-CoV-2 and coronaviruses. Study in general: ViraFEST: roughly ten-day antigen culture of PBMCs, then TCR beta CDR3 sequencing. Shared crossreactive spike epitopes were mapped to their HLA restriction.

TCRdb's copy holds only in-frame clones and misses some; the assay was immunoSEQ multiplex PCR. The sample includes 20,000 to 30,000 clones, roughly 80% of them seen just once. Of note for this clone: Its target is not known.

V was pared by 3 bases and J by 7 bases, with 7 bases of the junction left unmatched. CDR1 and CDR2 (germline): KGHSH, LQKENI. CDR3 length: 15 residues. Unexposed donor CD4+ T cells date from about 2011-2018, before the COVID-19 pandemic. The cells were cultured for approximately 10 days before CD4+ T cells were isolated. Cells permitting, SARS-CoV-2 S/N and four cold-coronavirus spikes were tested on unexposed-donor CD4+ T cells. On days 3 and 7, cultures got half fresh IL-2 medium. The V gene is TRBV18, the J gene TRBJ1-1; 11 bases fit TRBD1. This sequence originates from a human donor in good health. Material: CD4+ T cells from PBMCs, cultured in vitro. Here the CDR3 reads CASSPRTGGANEAFF. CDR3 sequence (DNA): TGTGCCAGCTCACCTCGGACAGGGGGCGCAAATGAAGCTTTCTTT.